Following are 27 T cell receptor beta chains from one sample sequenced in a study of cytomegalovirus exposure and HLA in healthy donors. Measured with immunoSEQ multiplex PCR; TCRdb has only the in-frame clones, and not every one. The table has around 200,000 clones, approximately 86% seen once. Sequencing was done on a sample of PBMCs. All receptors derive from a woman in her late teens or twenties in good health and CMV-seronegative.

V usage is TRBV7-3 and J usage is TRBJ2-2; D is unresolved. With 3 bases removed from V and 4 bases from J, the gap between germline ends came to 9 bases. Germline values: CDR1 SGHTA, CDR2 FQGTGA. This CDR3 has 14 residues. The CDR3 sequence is CASSFEPGTGELFF. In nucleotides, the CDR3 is TGTGCCAGCAGCTTTGAACCCGGCACCGGGGAGCTGTTTTTT.

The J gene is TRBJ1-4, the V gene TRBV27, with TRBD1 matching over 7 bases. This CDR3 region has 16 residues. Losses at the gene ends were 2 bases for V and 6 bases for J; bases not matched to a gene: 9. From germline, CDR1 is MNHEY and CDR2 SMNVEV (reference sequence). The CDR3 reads CASSLTVGGTDEKLFF. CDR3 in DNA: TGTGCCAGCAGTTTAACCGTAGGGGGCACGGATGAAAAACTGTTTTTT.

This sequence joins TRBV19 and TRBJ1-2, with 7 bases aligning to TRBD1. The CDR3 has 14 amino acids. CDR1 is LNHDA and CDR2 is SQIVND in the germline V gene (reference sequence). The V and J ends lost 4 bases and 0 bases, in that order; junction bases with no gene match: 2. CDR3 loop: CASSTGQTNYGYTF. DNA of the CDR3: TGTGCCAGTAGTACGGGACAGACTAACTATGGCTACACCTTC.

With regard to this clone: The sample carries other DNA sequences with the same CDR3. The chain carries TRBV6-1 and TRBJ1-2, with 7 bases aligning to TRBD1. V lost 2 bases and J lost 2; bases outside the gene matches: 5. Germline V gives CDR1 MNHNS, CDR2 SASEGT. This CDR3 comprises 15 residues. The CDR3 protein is CASSERQGSNYGYTF. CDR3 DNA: TGTGCCAGCAGTGAAAGACAGGGAAGCAACTATGGCTACACCTTC.

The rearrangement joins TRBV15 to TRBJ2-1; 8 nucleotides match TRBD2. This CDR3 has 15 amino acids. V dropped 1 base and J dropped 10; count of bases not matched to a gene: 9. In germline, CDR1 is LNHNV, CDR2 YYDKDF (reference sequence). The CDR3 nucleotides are TGTGCCACCAGCAGAGGGGGACTAGATCAGGTCGAGCAGTTCTTC. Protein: CATSRGGLDQVEQFF. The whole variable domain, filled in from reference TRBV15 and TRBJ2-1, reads DAMVIQNPRYQVTQFGKPVTLSCSQTLNHNVMYWYQQKSSQAPKLLFHYYDKDFNNEADTPDNFQSRRPNTSFCFLDIRSPGLGDTAMYLCATSRGGLDQVEQFFGPGTRLTVL.

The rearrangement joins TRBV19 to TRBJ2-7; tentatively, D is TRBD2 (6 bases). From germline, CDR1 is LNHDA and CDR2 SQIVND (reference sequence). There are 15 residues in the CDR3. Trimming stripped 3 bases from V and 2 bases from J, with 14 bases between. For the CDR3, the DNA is TGTGCCAGTAGTATCAACCCCCCGGGGGCCTACGAGCAGTACTTC. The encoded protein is CASSINPPGAYEQYF.

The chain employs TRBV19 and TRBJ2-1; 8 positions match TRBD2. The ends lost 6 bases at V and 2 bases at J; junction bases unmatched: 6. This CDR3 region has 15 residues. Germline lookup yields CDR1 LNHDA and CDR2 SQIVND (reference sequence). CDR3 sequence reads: CASRELADTYNEQFF. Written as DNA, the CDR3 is TGTGCCAGTAGGGAACTAGCGGATACCTACAATGAGCAGTTCTTC.

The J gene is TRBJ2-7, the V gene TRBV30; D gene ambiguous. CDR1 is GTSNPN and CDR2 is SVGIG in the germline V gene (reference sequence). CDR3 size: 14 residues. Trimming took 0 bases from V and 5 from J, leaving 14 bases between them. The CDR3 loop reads CAWSVPAARHEQYF. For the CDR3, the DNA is TGTGCCTGGAGTGTCCCCGCGGCGCGTCACGAGCAGTACTTC.

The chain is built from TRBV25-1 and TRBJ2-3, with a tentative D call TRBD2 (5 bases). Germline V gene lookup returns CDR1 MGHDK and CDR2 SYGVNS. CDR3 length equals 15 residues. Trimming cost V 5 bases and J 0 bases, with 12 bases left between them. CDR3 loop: CASSPTTTSTDTQYF. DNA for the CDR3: TGTGCCAGCAGTCCGACTACTACTAGCACAGATACGCAGTATTTT.

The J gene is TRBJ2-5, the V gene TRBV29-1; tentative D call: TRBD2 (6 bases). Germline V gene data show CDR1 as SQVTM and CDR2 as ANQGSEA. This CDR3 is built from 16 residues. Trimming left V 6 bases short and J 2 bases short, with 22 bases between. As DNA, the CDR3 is TGCAGCGTCCTGGGCGGGGTTCGAACCCAACAAGAGACCCAGTACTTC. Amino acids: CSVLGGVRTQQETQYF.

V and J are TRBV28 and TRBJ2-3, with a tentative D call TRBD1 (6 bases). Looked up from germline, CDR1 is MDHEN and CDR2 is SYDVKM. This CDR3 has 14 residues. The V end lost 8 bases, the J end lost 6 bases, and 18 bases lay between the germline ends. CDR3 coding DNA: TGTGCCAGCGTCTCATGGGGGCTGGGGGATACGCAGTATTTT. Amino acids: CASVSWGLGDTQYF.

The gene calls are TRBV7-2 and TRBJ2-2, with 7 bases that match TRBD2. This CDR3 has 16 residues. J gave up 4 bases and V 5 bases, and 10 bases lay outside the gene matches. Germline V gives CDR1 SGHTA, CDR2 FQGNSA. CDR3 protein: CASSASWRETTGELFF. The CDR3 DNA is TGTGCCAGCAGCGCCAGCTGGCGGGAGACCACCGGGGAGCTGTTTTTT. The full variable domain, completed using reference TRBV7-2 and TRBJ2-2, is GAGVSQSPSNKVTEKGKDVELRCDPISGHTALYWYRQSLGQGLEFLIYFQGNSAPDKSGLPSDRFSAERTGGSVSTLTIQRTQQEDSAVYLCASSASWRETTGELFFGEGSRLTVL.

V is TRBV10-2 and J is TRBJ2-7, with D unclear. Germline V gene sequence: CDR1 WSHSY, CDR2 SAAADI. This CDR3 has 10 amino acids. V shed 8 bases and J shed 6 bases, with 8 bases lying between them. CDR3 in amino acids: CASGLGEQYF. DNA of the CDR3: TGCGCCAGCGGGCTCGGCGAGCAGTACTTC.

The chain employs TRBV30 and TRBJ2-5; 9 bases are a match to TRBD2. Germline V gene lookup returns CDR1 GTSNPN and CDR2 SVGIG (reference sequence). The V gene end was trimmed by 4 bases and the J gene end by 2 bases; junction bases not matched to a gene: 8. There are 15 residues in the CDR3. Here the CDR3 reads CAWTSGIGEQETQYF. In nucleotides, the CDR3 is TGTGCCTGGACTAGCGGGATAGGGGAGCAAGAGACCCAGTACTTC.

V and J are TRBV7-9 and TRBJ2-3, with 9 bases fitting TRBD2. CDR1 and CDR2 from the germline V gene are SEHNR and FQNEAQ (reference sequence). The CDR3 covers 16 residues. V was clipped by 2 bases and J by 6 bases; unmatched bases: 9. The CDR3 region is CASSLTGGRATDTQYF. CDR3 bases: TGTGCCAGCAGCTTAACGGGCGGGAGGGCCACCGATACGCAGTATTTT.

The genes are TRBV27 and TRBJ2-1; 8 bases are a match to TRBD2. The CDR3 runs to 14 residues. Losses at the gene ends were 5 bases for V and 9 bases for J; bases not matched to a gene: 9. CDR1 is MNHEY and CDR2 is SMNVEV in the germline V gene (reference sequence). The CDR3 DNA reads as TGTGCCAGCAGTCCGGGGGGGACTTTCGCTGAGCAGTTCTTC. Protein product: CASSPGGTFAEQFF.

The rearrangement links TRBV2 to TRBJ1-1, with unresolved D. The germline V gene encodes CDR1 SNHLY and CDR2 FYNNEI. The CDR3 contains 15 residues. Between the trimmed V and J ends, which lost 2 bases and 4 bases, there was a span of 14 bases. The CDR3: CASSELGVVGTEAFF. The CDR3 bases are TGTGCCAGCAGTGAACTCGGGGTTGTGGGCACTGAAGCTTTCTTT.

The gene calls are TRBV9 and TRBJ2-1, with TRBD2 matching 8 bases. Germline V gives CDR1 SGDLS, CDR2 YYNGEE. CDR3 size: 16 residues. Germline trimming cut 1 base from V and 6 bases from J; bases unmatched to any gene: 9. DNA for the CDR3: TGTGCCAGCAGCGTAACTTTAGCGGGAACTCGCAATGAGCAGTTCTTC. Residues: CASSVTLAGTRNEQFF.

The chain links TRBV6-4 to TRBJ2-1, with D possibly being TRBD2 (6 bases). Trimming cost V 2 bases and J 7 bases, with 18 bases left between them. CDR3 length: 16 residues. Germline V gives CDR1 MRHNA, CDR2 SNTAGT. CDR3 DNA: TGTGCCAGCAGTGACATCTTGACTAGATATCAGAATGAGCAGTTCTTC. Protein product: CASSDILTRYQNEQFF.

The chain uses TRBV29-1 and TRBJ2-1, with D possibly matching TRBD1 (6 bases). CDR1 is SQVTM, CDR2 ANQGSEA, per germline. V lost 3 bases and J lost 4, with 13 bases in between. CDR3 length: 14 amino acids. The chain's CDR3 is CSVDGWGPYNEQFF. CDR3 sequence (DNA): TGCAGCGTTGATGGCTGGGGGCCATACAATGAGCAGTTCTTC.

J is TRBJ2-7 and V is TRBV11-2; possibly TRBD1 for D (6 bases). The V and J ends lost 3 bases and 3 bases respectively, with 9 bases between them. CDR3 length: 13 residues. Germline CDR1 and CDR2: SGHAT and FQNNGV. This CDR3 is CASSFEGGYEQYF. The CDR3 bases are TGTGCCAGCAGCTTCGAAGGGGGCTACGAGCAGTACTTC.

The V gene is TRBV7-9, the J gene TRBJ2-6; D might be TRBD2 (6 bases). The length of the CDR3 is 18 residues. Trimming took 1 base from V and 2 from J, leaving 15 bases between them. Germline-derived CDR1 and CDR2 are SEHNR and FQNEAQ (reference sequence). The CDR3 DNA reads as TGTGCCAGCAGCTTAGGATGGCAGGAGGGTCCTGGGGCCAACGTCCTGACTTTC. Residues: CASSLGWQEGPGANVLTF.

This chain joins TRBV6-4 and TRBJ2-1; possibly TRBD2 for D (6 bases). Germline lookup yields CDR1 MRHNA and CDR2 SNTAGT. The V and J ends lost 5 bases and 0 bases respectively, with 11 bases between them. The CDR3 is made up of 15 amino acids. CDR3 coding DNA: TGTGCCAGCAGTATCGGGGGAAACTCCTACAATGAGCAGTTCTTC. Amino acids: CASSIGGNSYNEQFF.

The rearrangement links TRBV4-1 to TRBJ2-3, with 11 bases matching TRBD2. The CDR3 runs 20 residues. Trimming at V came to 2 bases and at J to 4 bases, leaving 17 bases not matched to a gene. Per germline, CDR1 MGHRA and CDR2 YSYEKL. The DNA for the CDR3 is TGCGCCAGCAGCCAACTACCGGGACTAGCGGAGCCAAAAAGGTCAGATACGCAGTATTTT. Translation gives CASSQLPGLAEPKRSDTQYF.

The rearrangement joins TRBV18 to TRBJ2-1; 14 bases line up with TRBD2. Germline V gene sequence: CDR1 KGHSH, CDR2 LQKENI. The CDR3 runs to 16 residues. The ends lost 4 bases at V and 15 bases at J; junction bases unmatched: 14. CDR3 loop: CASSLGTSGRQNRLFF. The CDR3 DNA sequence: TGTGCCAGCTCACTTGGGACTAGCGGGAGACAAAATAGGCTGTTCTTC.

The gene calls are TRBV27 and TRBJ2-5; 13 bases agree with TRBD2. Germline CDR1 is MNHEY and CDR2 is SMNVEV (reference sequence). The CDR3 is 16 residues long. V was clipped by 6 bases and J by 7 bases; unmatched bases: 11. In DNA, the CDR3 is TGTGCCAGCAGAAGCGGGACTAGCGGGACCGAAGGGACCCAGTACTTC. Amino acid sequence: CASRSGTSGTEGTQYF.

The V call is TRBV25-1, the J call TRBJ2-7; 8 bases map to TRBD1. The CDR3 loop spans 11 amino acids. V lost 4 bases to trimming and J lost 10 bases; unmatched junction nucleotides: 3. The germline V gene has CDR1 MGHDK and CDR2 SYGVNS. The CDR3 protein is CASSAAGGQYF. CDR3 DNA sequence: TGTGCCAGCAGTGCAGCAGGGGGCCAGTACTTC.